This TCR beta chain was found in a study of CXCR3-negative and CXCR3-positive naive CD8 T cells. Regarding the study as a whole: With CXCR3 expression partially decreased after cryopreservation, most assays relied on fresh PBMCs. Naive subsets displayed similar surface CD5, and TCR strength was inferred from TRB CDR3 properties. More hydrophobic TRB CDR3s occurred in CXCR3-positive than in CXCR3-negative naive cells.

The study made its TRB cDNA libraries by 5' RACE, adding UMI labels. TCRdb re-called the 5' RACE reads and shows each CDR3 protein once, DNA omitted. The specimen's table records 140,000 to 150,000 distinct CDR3 sequences. CD45RO-CCR7+CD27+CD95- cells counted as naive CD8+ T cells. Note on this clonotype: Its antigen is still unknown.

CDR1 and CDR2 (germline): LNHNV, YYDKDF (reference sequence). This CDR3 has 16 residues. This receptor was obtained from a human donor in good health. Some clones in this sample may be carry-over from other donors' samples. J is TRBJ2-1 and V is TRBV15. The sequenced sample was naive CXCR3+ CD8+ T cells from blood. The subset was: CD45RO-CCR7+CD27+CD95- naive CD8+ T cells expressing CXCR3 (TNR3+). The CDR3 protein is CATSRTTGGSYNEQFF.